A selection of T cell receptor beta chains follows, all from one sample in a study of T cell responses to AZD1222 COVID-19 vaccine. Repertoires were generated with immunoSEQ multiplex PCR, while TCRdb's copy carries only in-frame clones and drops some. The sample comprises roughly 180,000 clones, about nine tenths of which are singletons, and approximately 3% rests with the top ten. The sample in question was peripheral blood, obtained on day 0 of AZD1222 vaccination. The receptors come from an adult in good health. CDR3s include the opening cysteine and the closing phenylalanine or tryptophan. Fields, in order: V gene, J gene, CDR3 protein.

TRBV9	TRBJ1-6	CASSGTGRGNSPLHF
TRBV18	TRBJ2-5	CASSPEETQYF
TRBV3-1/TRBV3-2	TRBJ1-2	CASSQWTHRAPGYTF
TRBV27	TRBJ1-1	CARGKGNANTEAFF
TRBV6-5	TRBJ1-6	CATHFATGDNSPLHF
TRBV4-3	TRBJ2-7	CASSQGNGGLYEQYF
TRBV13	TRBJ2-3	CASSFSGSTDTQYF
TRBV29-1	TRBJ2-2	CSVTPGTSGDMNTGELFF
TRBV29-1	TRBJ2-1	CSASGDRGPREQFF
TRBV18	TRBJ1-5	CASSEGVDQPQHF
TRBV5-6	TRBJ1-6	CASSLRQGNSPLHF
TRBV5-4	TRBJ1-6	CASSSQQGAPSPLHF
TRBV3-1/TRBV3-2	TRBJ1-2	CASSSDRDGYTF
TRBV27	TRBJ1-5	CASRAGQGGQPQHF
TRBV6-5	TRBJ1-1	CASSQGDRRTEAFF
TRBV11-1	TRBJ2-3	CASSTDPPGTDTQYF
TRBV6-5	TRBJ1-4	CASIPRIATNEKLFF
TRBV29-1	TRBJ1-6	CSVCPHAYNSPLHF
TRBV5-1	TRBJ1-1	CASSTGDRNTEAFF
TRBV19	TRBJ1-2	CASSIGRASYGYTF
TRBV9	TRBJ2-7	CASSSLAGSPEQYF
TRBV24-1	TRBJ1-6	CATSVYSPLHF
TRBV7-9	TRBJ1-1	CASSPGGRAEAFF
TRBV4-3	TRBJ1-1	CASSQDARAGGTEAFF
TRBV28	TRBJ1-1	CASSLSPSPGAFF
TRBV3-1/TRBV3-2	TRBJ1-1	CASSQDRQGSAFF
TRBV5-5	TRBJ2-4	CASSSWDREGDIQYF
TRBV6-5	TRBJ2-1	CASSPPGLTREQFF
TRBV7-7	TRBJ1-5	CASSEGRDQPQHF
TRBV9	TRBJ1-2	CASSTTLTNYGYTF
TRBV13	TRBJ1-2	CASSLGSGNGNGYTF
TRBV3-1/TRBV3-2	TRBJ2-7	CASSQLRVGEQYF
TRBV5-6	TRBJ1-2	CASNPPGQGVYGYTF
TRBV20-1	TRBJ2-1	CSASPTGSRLYNEQFF
TRBV14	TRBJ1-6	CASSHRSSYNSPLHF
TRBV12-3/TRBV12-4	TRBJ2-7	CAISGGLRGEQYF
TRBV27	TRBJ2-1	CASSPVGRSNEQFF
TRBV14	TRBJ1-2	CASSQERSFYGYTF
TRBV6-2/TRBV6-3	TRBJ2-1	CASSLAAGGPRNEQFF
TRBV29-1	TRBJ1-3	CSVEGDRNTIYF
TRBV6-2/TRBV6-3	TRBJ1-1	CASSLTGRTEAFF
TRBV19	TRBJ1-5	CASSIRRRDRGRQPQHF
TRBV7-3	TRBJ2-1	CASSENLGGEQFF
TRBV25-1	TRBJ2-7	CASRTGGGHEQYF
TRBV6-6	TRBJ1-1	CASRAPTTTEAFF
TRBV4-3	TRBJ1-2	CASSQDSRVGVGYGYTF
TRBV15	TRBJ2-2	CATKEGGRGTGELFF
TRBV3-1/TRBV3-2	TRBJ1-1	CASSQSLNTEAFF
TRBV21-1	TRBJ2-1	CASSKSGVRPCPEQFF
TRBV7-7	TRBJ2-5	CASSLEGLSKETQYF
TRBV7-9	TRBJ1-5	CASSSWTGPNQPQHF
TRBV7-3	TRBJ2-6	CASSLPSSGGTSSGANVLTF
TRBV6-5	TRBJ1-1	CASSYSGDRVNTEAFF
TRBV3-1/TRBV3-2	TRBJ1-5	CASSHVDRGGNQPQHF